The 15 T cell receptor beta chains below all came from one sample that was sequenced in a study of T cells in Graves' hyperthyroidism and ophthalmopathy. Amplified TCR beta CDR3 regions came from RNA transcripts. HTBI primers drove first-round RT-PCR of the TCR CDR3. Each CDR3 protein gets one entry after TCRdb re-called the multiplex PCR reads with MiXCR. The sample has around 580,000 distinct CDR3 sequences; more than 45% are singletons. What was sequenced was peripheral blood or thyroid tissue (not recorded which). These TCRs come from a woman aged 18-35 years with Graves' hyperthyroidism.

The chain carries TRBV27 and TRBJ1-2; D perhaps matches TRBD1 (6 bases). The CDR3 runs 13 residues. The V gene's germline CDR1 is MNHEY and CDR2 SMNVEV (reference sequence). V gave up 5 bases and J gave up 8 bases, with 15 bases separating them. CDR3 nucleotides: TGTGCCAGCAGTCCCCGGGGGGCCGACGGCTACACCTTC. Amino acid sequence: CASSPRGADGYTF.

This clonotype was observed many times. The chain uses TRBV29-1 and TRBJ2-2, with TRBD1 matching over 10 bases. V shed 1 base, J shed 4 bases, and the junction held 6 bases outside the gene matches. The CDR3 spans 16 residues. The germline CDR1 and CDR2 sequences are SQVTM and ANQGSEA. This CDR3 reads CSVEAGTGVFTGELFF. CDR3 bases: TGCAGCGTTGAAGCCGGGACAGGGGTCTTCACCGGGGAGCTGTTTTTT.

As regards this clonotype: One base away lies a much larger clone, so this may be a sequencing read error. The gene calls are TRBV6-5 and TRBJ2-6; TRBD1 might be the D (6 bases). Germline V gene lookup returns CDR1 MNHEY and CDR2 SVGAGI. The CDR3 has 15 residues. CDR3 sequence (DNA): TGTGCCATCAGTTACAGGGTTACTGGGGCCAACGTCCTGACTTTC. It is translated as CAISYRVTGANVLTF.

This clonotype was seen at least ten times. The gene calls are TRBV9 and TRBJ1-1; no clear D gene. This CDR3 spans 15 amino acids. From germline, CDR1 is SGDLS and CDR2 YYNGEE. Trimming left V 1 base short and J 0 bases short, with 10 bases between. CDR3: CASSVTQTMNTEAFF. CDR3 coding DNA: TGTGCCAGCAGCGTAACTCAGACCATGAACACTGAAGCTTTCTTT.

In nucleotides, the CDR3 is TGCGCCAGCAGCCCTCTGGATAACTATGGCTACACCTTC. It is translated as CASSPLDNYGYTF. The genes are TRBV4-3 and TRBJ1-2; D is undetermined. The V gene's germline CDR1 is LGHNA and CDR2 YSLEER. Trimming stripped 4 bases from V and 1 base from J, with 7 bases between. The CDR3 consists of 13 residues.

V is TRBV20-1 and J is TRBJ1-1, with D tentatively TRBD1 (5 bases). CDR1 and CDR2 from the germline V gene are DFQATT and SNEGSKA (reference sequence). Trimming shortened V by 2 bases and J by 11 bases, and 21 bases separated the two germline ends. This CDR3 is 14 amino acids long. The CDR3 sequence: CSARRGLAGYWAFF. CDR3 nucleotide sequence: TGCAGTGCTAGAAGGGGACTAGCGGGGTATTGGGCTTTCTTT.

The chain has TRBV29-1 and TRBJ1-1; D unresolved. The V gene lost 7 bases and the J gene lost 4 bases, with 13 bases spanning the gap. Germline-derived CDR1 and CDR2 are SQVTM and ANQGSEA. The CDR3 extends over 12 amino acids. The CDR3 loop reads CSGTSVVTEAFF. The CDR3 nucleotides are TGCAGCGGCACCTCCGTTGTCACTGAAGCTTTCTTT.

This sequence joins TRBV7-2 and TRBJ1-4; no clear D gene. The V end was cut by 5 bases, the J end by 3 bases, with 19 bases between. Germline values: CDR1 SGHTA, CDR2 FQGNSA. This CDR3 is built from 17 residues. CDR3 residues: CASSRSGGMYANEKLFF. The CDR3 DNA sequence: TGTGCCAGCAGCCGGAGTGGCGGGATGTATGCTAATGAAAAACTGTTTTTT.

In the case of this clonotype: This may stem from a read error, because a much larger clone lies one nucleotide away. DNA for the CDR3: TGTGCCAGCGGCAACAGGGATGGCACCGGGGAGCTGTTTTTT. The encoded protein is CASGNRDGTGELFF. J is TRBJ2-2 and V is TRBV14; tentatively, D is TRBD1 (6 bases). The CDR3 spans 14 residues. V was pared by 8 bases and J by 4 bases, with 14 bases between. Germline V CDR1 and CDR2: SGHDN, FVKESK.

This clonotype was observed a few times. The chain carries TRBV6-1 and TRBJ2-7, with 7 bases fitting TRBD1. The CDR3 consists of 14 residues. Trimming cost V 8 bases and J 2 bases; bases outside gene matches: 9. CDR1 is MNHNS and CDR2 is SASEGT in the germline V gene. This CDR3 is CASLAGGPAYEQYF. In DNA, the CDR3 is TGTGCCAGCCTGGCAGGGGGACCGGCCTACGAGCAGTACTTC.

This clonotype was detected ten times or more. The gene calls are TRBV3-1 and TRBJ2-7; no reliable D call. Trimming removed 0 bases at V and 3 bases at J, with 6 bases between. CDR3 length equals 13 residues. Germline V gives CDR1 LGHDT, CDR2 YNNKEL (reference sequence). CDR3 nucleotides: TGTGCCAGCAGCCAAGATCGAATCTACGAGCAGTACTTC. It codes for CASSQDRIYEQYF.

The rearrangement links TRBV6-5 to TRBJ1-2; D is uncertain. This CDR3 is 12 amino acids long. Germline V gene sequence: CDR1 MNHEY, CDR2 SVGAGI. Trimming removed 6 bases at V and 3 bases at J, with 8 bases between. CDR3 DNA: TGTGCCAGCAGGAATATGGACTATGGCTACACCTTC. It encodes CASRNMDYGYTF.

Note on this clonotype: In this CDR3 the conserved last residue, phenylalanine or tryptophan, is missing, so a read error is likely. The DNA is omitted, as the CDR3 cannot be located on it reliably, and the CDR3 follows TCRdb's listing. The chain links TRBV12-3 or TRBV12-4 to TRBJ2-5; the table's D call, TRBD2, has no DNA check behind it. The CDR3 totals 9 residues, both ends included. CDR3 loop: CASHQIKTS.

This clonotype has just one count. In this CDR3 the conserved last residue, phenylalanine or tryptophan, is missing, so a read error is likely. The DNA is left out, because the CDR3 cannot be placed on it with certainty; the CDR3 is given as TCRdb lists it. The rearrangement uses TRBV20-1 and TRBJ2-6; the table names TRBD2, a call not compared with the DNA. The CDR3 is 9 amino acids in total, end residues counted. Germline values: CDR1 DFQATT, CDR2 SNEGSKA (reference sequence). CDR3 protein: CSAPGLTNT.

There are many counts of this clonotype. The chain employs TRBV6-2 or TRBV6-3 and TRBJ2-5; 7 bases are a match to TRBD2. The CDR3 contains 13 residues. Per the germline V gene, CDR1 is MNHEY and CDR2 is SVGEGT. Losses at the gene ends were 6 bases for V and 3 bases for J; bases not matched to a gene: 4. The CDR3 nucleotides read TGTGCCAGCAGAAAGAGCGGGGAAGAGACCCAGTACTTC. Protein: CASRKSGEETQYF.